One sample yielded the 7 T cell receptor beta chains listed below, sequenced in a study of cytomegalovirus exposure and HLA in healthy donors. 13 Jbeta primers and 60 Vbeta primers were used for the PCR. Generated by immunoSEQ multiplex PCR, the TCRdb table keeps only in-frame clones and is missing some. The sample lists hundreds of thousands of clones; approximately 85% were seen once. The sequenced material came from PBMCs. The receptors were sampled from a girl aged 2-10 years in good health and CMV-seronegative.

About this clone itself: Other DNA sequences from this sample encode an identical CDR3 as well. The CDR3 DNA reads as TGTGCCAGTAGTATAAGGGGGAACACTGAAGCTTTCTTT. Protein product: CASSIRGNTEAFF. The V and J genes are TRBV19 and TRBJ1-1; maybe TRBD1 (5 bases). Germline CDR1 and CDR2: LNHDA and SQIVND (reference sequence). This CDR3 spans 13 amino acids. V was clipped by 2 bases and J by 1 base, with 5 bases between them.

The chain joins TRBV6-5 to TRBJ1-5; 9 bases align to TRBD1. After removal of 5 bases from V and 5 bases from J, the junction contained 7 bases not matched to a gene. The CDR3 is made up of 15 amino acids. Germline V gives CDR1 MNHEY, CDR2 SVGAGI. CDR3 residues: CASSRRQGVDQPQHF. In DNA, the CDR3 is TGTGCCAGCAGTCGCCGACAGGGGGTAGATCAGCCCCAGCATTTT.

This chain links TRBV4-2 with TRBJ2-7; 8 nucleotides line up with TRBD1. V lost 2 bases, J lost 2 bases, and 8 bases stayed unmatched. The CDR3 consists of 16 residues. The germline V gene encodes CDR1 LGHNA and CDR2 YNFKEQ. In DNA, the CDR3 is TGTGCCAGCAGCCAATTCCCAGGGGGCAGTACCTACGAGCAGTACTTC. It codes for CASSQFPGGSTYEQYF.

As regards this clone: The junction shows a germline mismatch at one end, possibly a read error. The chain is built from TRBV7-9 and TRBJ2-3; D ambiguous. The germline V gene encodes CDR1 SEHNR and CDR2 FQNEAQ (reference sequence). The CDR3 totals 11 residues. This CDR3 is CSSSLTDTQYF. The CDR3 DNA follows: TGTTCCAGCAGCCTCACAGATACGCAGTATTTT.

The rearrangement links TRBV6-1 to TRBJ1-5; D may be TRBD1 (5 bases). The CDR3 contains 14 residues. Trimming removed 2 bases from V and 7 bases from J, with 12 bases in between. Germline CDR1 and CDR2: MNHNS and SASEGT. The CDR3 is CASSEWGGLQPQHF. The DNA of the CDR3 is TGTGCCAGCAGTGAATGGGGGGGTTTGCAGCCCCAGCATTTT.

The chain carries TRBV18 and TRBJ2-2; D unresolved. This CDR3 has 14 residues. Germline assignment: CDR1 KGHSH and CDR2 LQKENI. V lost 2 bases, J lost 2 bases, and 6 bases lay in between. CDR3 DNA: TGTGCCAGCTCACCAAGACTTAACACCGGGGAGCTGTTTTTT. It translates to CASSPRLNTGELFF. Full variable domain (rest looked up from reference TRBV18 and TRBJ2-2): NAGVMQNPRHLVRRRGQEARLRCSPMKGHSHVYWYRQLPEEGLKFMVYLQKENIIDESGMPKERFSAEFPKEGPSILRIQQVVRGDSAAYFCASSPRLNTGELFFGEGSRLTVL.

This chain's CDR3 is CASSLGRALAHYEQYF. The CDR3 coding sequence is TGTGCCAGCAGCTTAGGCCGCGCATTAGCCCATTACGAGCAGTACTTC. This chain uses TRBV7-8 with TRBJ2-7; D not certain. Germline V gene data show CDR1 as SGHVS and CDR2 as FQNEAQ. Trimming removed 1 base at V and 4 bases at J, with 17 bases between. There are 16 residues in the CDR3.